This T cell receptor (beta chain) was sequenced during a study of CD8+CD57+ T cells in acquired aplastic anemia. Across the study: The sorted CD4+ and CD8+ cells yielded an average around 3 ug of DNA. CD4+ cell libraries from healthy donors averaged roughly 10 million reads. Study-wide findings and caveats: Patients were compared with controls for CD8+ Simpson's diversity, and no significant difference emerged. In common between the patients and the controls were around 29 CD8+ CDR3 sequences.

Germline CDR1 and CDR2: SEHNR and FQNEAQ (reference sequence). This CDR3 contains 15 residues. The ends lost 1 base at V and 7 bases at J; junction bases unmatched: 8. To note about this clonotype: Its cognate antigen is unknown.

Profiling of TCR beta VDJ combinations and CDR3 sequences used genomic DNA as template. MiXCR was run by TCRdb on the reads, yielding one entry per CDR3 protein. The sample yields about 170,000 distinct CDR3 sequences, around 60% seen once. The sequenced material came from sorted CD4+, CD8+, or CD8+CD57+ T cells (not recorded which) from PBMCs. The origin of this receptor is a human donor in good health. The J gene is TRBJ2-3, the V gene TRBV7-9, with 7 bases aligning to TRBD2. CDR3 bases: TGTGCCAGCAGCTTAGTAGCGGGCGGGGGAAATACGCAGTATTTT. Amino acid sequence: CASSLVAGGGNTQYF.